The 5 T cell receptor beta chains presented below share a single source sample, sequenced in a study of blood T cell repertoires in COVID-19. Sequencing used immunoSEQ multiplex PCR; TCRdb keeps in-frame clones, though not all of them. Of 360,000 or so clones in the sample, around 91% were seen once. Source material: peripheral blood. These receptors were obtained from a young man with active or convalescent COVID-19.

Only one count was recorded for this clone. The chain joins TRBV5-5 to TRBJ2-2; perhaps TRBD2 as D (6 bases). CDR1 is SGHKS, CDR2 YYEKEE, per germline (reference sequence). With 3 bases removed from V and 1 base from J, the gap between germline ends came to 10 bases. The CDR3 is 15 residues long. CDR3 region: CASSSGLKNTGELFF. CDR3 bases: TGTGCCAGCAGCTCGGGACTCAAGAACACCGGGGAGCTGTTTTTT.

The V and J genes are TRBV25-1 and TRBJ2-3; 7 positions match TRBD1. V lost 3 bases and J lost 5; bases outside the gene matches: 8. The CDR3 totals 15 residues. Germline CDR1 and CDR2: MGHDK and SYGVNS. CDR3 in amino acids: CASSDHRGSGDTQYF. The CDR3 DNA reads TGTGCCAGCAGTGACCACAGGGGAAGCGGAGATACGCAGTATTTT.

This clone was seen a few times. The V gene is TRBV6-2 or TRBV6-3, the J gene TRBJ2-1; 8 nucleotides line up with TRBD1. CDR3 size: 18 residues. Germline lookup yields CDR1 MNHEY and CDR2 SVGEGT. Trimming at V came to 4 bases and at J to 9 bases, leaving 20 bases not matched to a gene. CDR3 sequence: CASSWSNPGTGAFPEQFF. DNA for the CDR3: TGTGCCAGCAGTTGGTCCAATCCCGGGACAGGAGCCTTCCCTGAGCAGTTCTTC.

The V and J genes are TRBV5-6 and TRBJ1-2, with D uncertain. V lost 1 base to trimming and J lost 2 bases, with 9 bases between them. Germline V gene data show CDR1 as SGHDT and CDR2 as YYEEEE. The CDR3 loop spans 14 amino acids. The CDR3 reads CASSLIGENYGYTF. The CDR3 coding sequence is TGTGCCAGCAGCTTGATCGGGGAAAACTATGGCTACACCTTC.

The CDR3 sequence is CATSDLGPGRTDTQYF. CDR3 bases: TGTGCCACCAGTGACCTAGGGCCAGGGAGGACAGATACGCAGTATTTT. The chain couples TRBV24-1 to TRBJ2-3; a weak D match, TRBD2 (6 bases). This CDR3 has 16 residues. V lost 4 bases and J 3 bases, leaving 16 bases between the germline ends. CDR1 and CDR2 from the germline V gene are KGHDR and SFDVKD.